The entry below gives a single T cell receptor (beta chain) sequence along with its context. Its antigen is currently unknown. At one end the junction does not follow the germline gene, possibly because of a read error. These data are taken from a study of tumor-infiltrating lymphocytes in primary liver carcinoma. General study findings and limits: The 250 largest clones made up significantly more of tumor than blood repertoires (p = 0.039).

Synthesis of TCR beta cDNA was carried out from 450 to 500 ng total RNA with a constant-region primer. Three nested multiplex PCR rounds, a slightly modified ARM-PCR method, built the TCR beta libraries. From the multiplex PCR reads, TCRdb called clonotypes with MiXCR, one entry per CDR3 protein. This table has approximately 53,000 distinct CDR3 sequences, around 77% appearing once. Co-extraction yielded RNA and DNA from around 20-30 mg of unsorted bulk tissue. Patients were treatment-naive with chronic HBV infection. All of the tumor samples contained over 75% viable tumor cells. Sample: liver tumor tissue from sampling region 5. Subset reported: tumor region T5, tumor centre. This clonotype originated in a man aged 35 to 55 with primary liver carcinoma and hepatitis B virus infection.

CDR3 sequence: CASGKKMRIEGDEQFF. Written as DNA, the CDR3 is TGTGCCAGCGGAAAAAAGATGAGGATAGAAGGGGATGAGCAGTTCTTT. This sequence joins TRBV11-1 and TRBJ2-1, with D perhaps matching TRBD1 (5 bases). The CDR3 extends over 16 amino acids. Germline CDR1 is SGHAT and CDR2 is FQDESV (reference sequence). Looking up the rest from reference TRBV11-1 and TRBJ2-1 gives the full variable domain: EAEVAQSPRYKITEKSQAVAFWCDPISGHATLYWYRQILGQGPELLVQFQDESVVDDSQLPKDRFSAERLKGVDSTLKIQPAELGDSAMYLCASGKKMRIEGDEQFFGPGTRLTVL.